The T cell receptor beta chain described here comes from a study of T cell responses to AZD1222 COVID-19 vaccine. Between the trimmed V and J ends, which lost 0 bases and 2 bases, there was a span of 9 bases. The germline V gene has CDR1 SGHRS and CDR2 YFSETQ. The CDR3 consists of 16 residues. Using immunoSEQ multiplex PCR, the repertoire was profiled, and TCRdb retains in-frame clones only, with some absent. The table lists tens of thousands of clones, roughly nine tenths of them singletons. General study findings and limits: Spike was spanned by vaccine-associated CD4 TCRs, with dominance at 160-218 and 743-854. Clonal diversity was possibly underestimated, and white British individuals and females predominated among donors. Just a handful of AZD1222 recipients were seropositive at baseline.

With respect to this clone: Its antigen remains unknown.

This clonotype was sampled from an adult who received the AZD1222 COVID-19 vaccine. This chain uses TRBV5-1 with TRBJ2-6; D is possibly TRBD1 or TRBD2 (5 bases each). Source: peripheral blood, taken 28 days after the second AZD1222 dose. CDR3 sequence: CASSLASGPGANVLTF. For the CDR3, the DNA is TGCGCCAGCAGCTTGGCCTCGGGACCTGGGGCCAACGTCCTGACTTTC.